This TCR beta chain was found in a study of blood T cells in healthy people across ages. Overall study results and limits: Bulk PBMC profiling left naive and antigen-experienced comparisons inconclusive. As age increased, TCR beta diversity per million T cells fell in a roughly linear fashion.

For the second PCR, which ran for about 7 to 11 cycles, a sample-barcoded 5' primer and a J-beta primer mix were used. Unique molecular identifiers of 12 random nucleotides labeled each cDNA. TCRdb analysed the 5' RACE reads with MiXCR anew, one entry per CDR3 protein. The sample contains approximately 1.5 million distinct CDR3 sequences, around 36% of which appear only once. Germline V gives CDR1 SGHVS, CDR2 FQNEAQ. The CDR3 contains 14 residues. V lost 5 bases, J lost 5 bases, and 4 bases stayed unmatched. To note about this clonotype: Its cognate antigen is unknown.

There were healthy Caucasian individuals from Russia, aged roughly 6 to 95, serving as donors. The receptor's source is a woman in her 30s in good health. The V call is TRBV7-8, the J call TRBJ2-3, with 10 bases lining up with TRBD2. Sample: blood. As DNA, the CDR3 is TGTGCCAGCAGCCCTAGCGGGAGACTAGATACGCAGTATTTT. It codes for CASSPSGRLDTQYF.